Following are 7 T cell receptor beta chains from one sample sequenced in a study of blood T cell repertoires in COVID-19. Assay: immunoSEQ multiplex PCR; the TCRdb copy retains only in-frame clones and omits some. The sample holds roughly 250,000 clones, roughly 86% seen once. The source material was PBMCs or T cells enriched from blood (not recorded which). The receptors derive from a woman younger than 45 with acute COVID-19.

This rearrangement joins TRBV20-1 to TRBJ2-5; D not certain. CDR3 length: 11 residues. Per the germline V gene, CDR1 is DFQATT and CDR2 is SNEGSKA (reference sequence). Trimming stripped 1 base from V and 4 bases from J, with 4 bases between. This CDR3 reads CSARVRETQYF. The DNA for the CDR3 is TGCAGTGCTAGAGTTCGAGAGACCCAGTACTTC.

J is TRBJ2-7 and V is TRBV10-1; D is possibly TRBD2 (6 bases). Germline V gene sequence: CDR1 WNHNN, CDR2 SYGVQD (reference sequence). V shed 2 bases and J shed 6 bases, with 17 bases lying between them. The CDR3 is 15 amino acids. The CDR3 sequence is CASSEHLAGTTEQYF. DNA of the CDR3: TGCGCCAGCAGTGAGCATTTGGCGGGGACCACCGAGCAGTACTTC.

The chain employs TRBV5-1 and TRBJ2-1, with D possibly being TRBD1 (6 bases). The CDR3 contains 12 residues. The V end was cut by 0 bases, the J end by 12 bases, with 10 bases between. Germline loops: CDR1 SGHRS, CDR2 YFSETQ. CDR3 region: CASSLEQGMQFF. The CDR3 bases are TGCGCCAGCAGCTTGGAACAGGGTATGCAGTTCTTC. Variable domain in full (rest from reference TRBV5-1 and TRBJ2-1): KAGVTQTPRYLIKTRGQQVTLSCSPISGHRSVSWYQQTPGQGLQFLFEYFSETQRNKGNFPGRFSGRQFSNSRSEMNVSTLELGDSALYLCASSLEQGMQFFGPGTRLTVL.

The V and J genes are TRBV5-1 and TRBJ2-7, with D perhaps TRBD2 (7 bases). The CDR3 runs 15 residues. V lost 0 bases and J lost 3, with 13 bases in between. Per the germline V gene, CDR1 is SGHRS and CDR2 is YFSETQ. CDR3 sequence reads: CASSLGRGPRYEQYF. Written as DNA, the CDR3 is TGCGCCAGCAGCTTGGGGCGGGGGCCGCGCTACGAGCAGTACTTC.

The rearrangement uses TRBV30 and TRBJ1-6, with TRBD1 matching over 10 bases. This CDR3 spans 14 amino acids. Germline values: CDR1 GTSNPN, CDR2 SVGIG (reference sequence). V was clipped by 2 bases and J by 10 bases; unmatched bases: 5. The DNA of the CDR3 is TGTGCCTGGAGTCTGGGGACAGGGGTGTCACCCCTCCACTTT. Protein sequence: CAWSLGTGVSPLHF.

The CDR3 region is CASSWGDSGYTF. CDR3 coding DNA: TGCGCCAGCAGCTGGGGGGACAGTGGCTACACCTTC. The chain is built from TRBV5-1 and TRBJ1-2; 7 bases agree with TRBD1. The CDR3 extends over 12 amino acids. J gave up 7 bases and V 3 bases, and 3 bases lay outside the gene matches. Per germline, CDR1 SGHRS and CDR2 YFSETQ.

This clone showed up just once. This chain links TRBV12-3 or TRBV12-4 with TRBJ1-1; D is unresolved. V lost 5 bases to trimming and J lost 7 bases, with 8 bases between them. This CDR3 is built from 11 residues. In nucleotides, the CDR3 is TGTGCCAGCAGTCACAGTCATGAAGCTTTCTTT. This gives the protein CASSHSHEAFF.